This T cell receptor beta chain stems from a study of cytomegalovirus exposure and HLA in healthy donors. Study conclusions and caveats: A list of 150 or so TCR beta chains associated with cytomegalovirus was given.

Regarding this clone: Its antigen is not identified.

Trimming cost V 2 bases and J 3 bases; bases outside gene matches: 16. Germline CDR1 and CDR2: SGHTA and FQGNSA. The CDR3 covers 19 residues. PCR employed 60 Vbeta and 13 Jbeta primers. Profiling relied on immunoSEQ multiplex PCR, and the TCRdb table lists in-frame clones only, not all of them. The sample holds around 150,000 clones, 70% to 90% seen once. This clonotype was obtained from a young man in good health and CMV-seropositive. This sequence joins TRBV7-2 and TRBJ1-3, with 7 bases that match TRBD1. Sequencing input: PBMCs. The CDR3 here is CASSLFPSPTGLGGNTIYF. For the CDR3, the DNA is TGTGCCAGCAGCTTATTCCCCTCCCCGACAGGGTTGGGTGGAAACACCATATATTTT.